These 22 T cell receptor beta chains came from one sample sequenced in a study of tumor-infiltrating lymphocytes in primary liver carcinoma. Synthesis of TCR beta cDNA was carried out from about 540 ng total RNA with a constant-region primer. Libraries for TCR beta were built through three nested multiplex PCR rounds, which together made up a slightly modified ARM-PCR procedure. Use of TRBV1-TRBV30 forward primers with a C-beta reverse primer characterized the first two PCR rounds, which lasted 10 cycles each. TCRdb reanalysed the multiplex PCR reads using MiXCR and keeps one entry per CDR3 protein. The data show some 87,000 distinct CDR3 sequences, roughly 70% seen once. Co-extraction of both nucleic acids (RNA and DNA) used about 19-33 mg of unsorted bulk tissue. The sample taken for sequencing was tumor-adjacent normal liver tissue. These receptor sequences come from a man in his forties or fifties with primary liver carcinoma and hepatitis B virus infection.

CDR3: CASSYPIADQPQHF. The CDR3 DNA reads TGTGCCAGCAGTTACCCGATAGCGGATCAGCCCCAGCATTTT. This sequence joins TRBV28 and TRBJ1-5; no clear D gene. Per germline, CDR1 MDHEN and CDR2 SYDVKM. V was cut by 4 bases and J by 5 bases, with 12 bases left in between. CDR3 length: 14 amino acids.

This clonotype has at least ten counts. The chain links TRBV6-5 to TRBJ2-2, with D perhaps assigned TRBD1 or TRBD2 (5 bases each). The V end lost 6 bases, the J end lost 1 base, and 9 bases lay between the germline ends. The germline V gene has CDR1 MNHEY and CDR2 SVGAGI. This CDR3 is built from 14 residues. The CDR3 here is CASSREQNTGELFF. CDR3 sequence (DNA): TGTGCCAGCAGCAGGGAGCAGAACACCGGGGAGCTGTTTTTT.

Relative to its sample, this clonotype is large. The chain has TRBV11-1 and TRBJ2-1; 14 bases fit TRBD2. The V gene end was trimmed by 5 bases and the J gene end by 5 bases; junction bases not matched to a gene: 8. The germline gives CDR1 SGHAT, CDR2 FQDESV (reference sequence). This CDR3 region has 17 residues. CDR3 in amino acids: CASSLGLAGEVDNEQFF. The CDR3 bases are TGTGCCAGCAGCCTGGGACTAGCGGGAGAAGTTGACAATGAGCAGTTCTTC.

At least ten counts were recorded for this clonotype. The rearrangement joins TRBV29-1 to TRBJ1-1; 7 positions agree with TRBD1. V trimming: 6 bases; J trimming: 11 bases; junction bases outside the gene matches: 15. The germline CDR1 and CDR2 sequences are SQVTM and ANQGSEA. The CDR3 runs to 13 residues. The CDR3 sequence: CSVHPRGTDQAFF. The CDR3 nucleotides are TGCAGCGTCCACCCAAGGGGGACAGATCAGGCTTTCTTT.

Only a few counts were recorded for this clonotype. The genes are TRBV5-1 and TRBJ2-7; tentatively, D is TRBD1 (5 bases). The CDR3 runs 13 residues. CDR1 is SGHRS, CDR2 YFSETQ, per germline. V lost 6 bases and J lost 7, with 17 bases in between. This CDR3 reads CASTLSTGLEQYF. The CDR3 region has the DNA TGCGCCAGCACGCTCAGTACAGGTTTAGAGCAGTACTTC.

The genes are TRBV10-3 and TRBJ2-7; 9 bases map to TRBD1. J lost 3 bases, V lost 3 bases, and 3 bases had no gene match. Germline CDR1 reads ENHRY; CDR2 reads SYGVKD. The CDR3 has 14 amino acids. In DNA, the CDR3 is TGTGCCATCAGTGAAGGGACAGGGAACTACGAGCAGTACTTC. It codes for CAISEGTGNYEQYF.

This clonotype was seen only a few times. A much larger clone sits a single nucleotide away, making a read error possible. The chain joins TRBV28 to TRBJ2-3; 13 nucleotides line up with TRBD2. Germline CDR1 reads MDHEN; CDR2 reads SYDVKM. This CDR3 has 16 residues. For the CDR3, the DNA is TGTGCCAGCAGCCGCGGACTAGCGGGAGAGGTAGATACGCGGTATTTT. Protein: CASSRGLAGEVDTRYF.

The V call is TRBV2, the J call TRBJ2-7, with D perhaps being TRBD1 or TRBD2 (7 bases each). The CDR3 runs 12 residues. V dropped 7 bases and J dropped 11 bases, with 18 bases sitting between them. Germline CDR1 reads SNHLY; CDR2 reads FYNNEI. The CDR3 sequence: CASTKNRGGKYF. The CDR3 DNA sequence: TGTGCCAGCACCAAAAACAGGGGAGGGAAGTACTTC.

V usage is TRBV11-2 and J usage is TRBJ2-7; TRBD1 is a possible D gene (5 bases). V lost 4 bases, J lost 5 bases, and 12 bases lay in between. From germline, CDR1 is SGHAT and CDR2 FQNNGV. This CDR3 is built from 13 residues. The CDR3 DNA is TGTGCCAGCAGCTACAGGTGGCAGAACGAGCAGTACTTC. As protein: CASSYRWQNEQYF.

Concerning this clonotype: This sequence may be a read error, since a much larger clone differs from it by one base. The chain recombines TRBV5-6 with TRBJ2-1; 9 positions agree with TRBD2. Germline CDR1 and CDR2: SGHDT and YYEEEE. Trimming at V came to 2 bases and at J to 10 bases, leaving 13 bases not matched to a gene. There are 16 residues in the CDR3. CDR3 DNA sequence: TGTGCCAGCAGCTTAGGGCTAGCGGGAACCATGGGGGAGCAGTTCTTC. Translated: CASSLGLAGTMGEQFF.

A remark on this clonotype: One junction end disagrees with the germline gene, perhaps due to a read error. This chain links TRBV5-6 with TRBJ2-1, with D possibly matching TRBD1 (5 bases). In germline, CDR1 is SGHDT, CDR2 YYEEEE. This CDR3 has 13 residues. The CDR3 DNA sequence: TGTGCCAGCGGCTCAGGGTCCTACAATGAGCAGCTCTTC. It is translated as CASGSGSYNEQLF.

The rearrangement links TRBV7-6 to TRBJ2-5, with TRBD1 as a possible D gene (6 bases). V was clipped by 2 bases and J by 2 bases, with 12 bases between them. CDR3 length: 15 residues. Germline V gene sequence: CDR1 SGHVS, CDR2 FNYEAQ. The CDR3 protein is CASSLSPQGQETQYF. In DNA, the CDR3 is TGTGCCAGCAGCTTATCCCCACAGGGTCAAGAGACCCAGTACTTC.

This clonotype was counted ten times or more. V gene TRBV29-1 combines with J gene TRBJ2-3, with D perhaps being TRBD1 or TRBD2 (7 bases each). This CDR3 is built from 15 residues. Germline values: CDR1 SQVTM, CDR2 ANQGSEA. Trimming shortened V by 6 bases and J by 1 base, and 17 bases separated the two germline ends. DNA of the CDR3: TGCAGCGTGATATGGGGGAGGGGGCGCACAGATACGCAGTATTTT. Translation gives CSVIWGRGRTDTQYF.

The chain links TRBV28 to TRBJ2-5; no clear D gene. This CDR3 region has 14 residues. The V end lost 4 bases, the J end lost 2 bases, and 11 bases lay between the germline ends. The germline CDR1 and CDR2 sequences are MDHEN and SYDVKM. In nucleotides, the CDR3 is TGTGCCAGCAGTTCGGGCCAGCTACAAGAGACCCAGTACTTC. This encodes CASSSGQLQETQYF.

Remarks on this clonotype: At one of its ends the junction is not consistent with the germline gene, which may arise from a read error. This sequence joins TRBV5-6 and TRBJ2-1, with D unresolved. Germline loops: CDR1 SGHDT, CDR2 YYEEEE. The CDR3 contains 13 residues. CDR3 in amino acids: CVSSPLAYKEQFF. CDR3 in DNA: TGTGTCAGCAGCCCACTGGCCTACAAAGAGCAGTTCTTC.

This clonotype was observed a few times. A much bigger clone sits one base away, suggesting this may be a read error. The chain couples TRBV10-2 to TRBJ2-5, with D perhaps TRBD2 (5 bases). CDR1 WSHSY and CDR2 SAAADI come from the germline V gene. The CDR3 totals 12 residues. DNA for the CDR3: TGCGCCAGCGGGAGCGTCAAAGAGACCCAGCACTTC. Translating it yields CASGSVKETQHF.

With regard to this clonotype: Germline is not matched at one junction end, which may reflect a read error. The chain uses TRBV11-2 and TRBJ2-3; D is undetermined. The CDR3 runs to 15 residues. Germline V lookup: CDR1 SGHAT, CDR2 FQNNGV. The DNA for the CDR3 is TGCGCCAGCAACTTCCTTTACAGCGACGGGGATACGCAGTATTTT. Translation gives CASNFLYSDGDTQYF.

On this clonotype: Germline is not matched at one junction end, which may reflect a read error. This chain joins TRBV11-2 and TRBJ2-3, with TRBD2 matching 9 bases. This CDR3 region has 16 residues. Germline V gene sequence: CDR1 SGHAT, CDR2 FQNNGV. In nucleotides, the CDR3 is TGTACCAGCAGCCCCACCAGCGGGGGGAGCATAGATACGCAGTATTTT. Protein product: CTSSPTSGGSIDTQYF.

The V and J genes are TRBV7-9 and TRBJ2-7; either TRBD1 or TRBD2 may fit D (5 bases each). V was pared by 8 bases and J by 8 bases, with 13 bases between. Germline-derived CDR1 and CDR2 are SEHNR and FQNEAQ (reference sequence). This CDR3 region has 11 residues. This CDR3 is CASGTLRKQYF. CDR3 nucleotide sequence: TGTGCCAGCGGGACCCTTCGGAAGCAGTACTTC.

In the case of this clonotype: The junction differs from germline at one of its ends, possibly a read error. The V and J genes are TRBV11-2 and TRBJ1-3, with 8 bases that match TRBD1. This CDR3 is 15 amino acids long. Germline CDR1 and CDR2: SGHAT and FQNNGV. CDR3 loop: CANSPLDRVLNTIYF. The CDR3 nucleotides read TGTGCCAACAGCCCTTTGGACAGGGTGCTAAACACCATATATTTT.

For this clonotype: Relative to the germline gene, one junction end is altered; a read error may explain this. V and J are TRBV12-3 or TRBV12-4 and TRBJ2-2, with D perhaps matching TRBD1 (6 bases). The CDR3 has 13 residues. In nucleotides, the CDR3 is TGTGCTAGCAGATACAGGGACACCGGGGAGCTGTTTTTT. This gives the protein CASRYRDTGELFF.

This clonotype has at least ten counts. V gene TRBV28 combines with J gene TRBJ2-1, with TRBD2 matching over 8 bases. Germline values: CDR1 MDHEN, CDR2 SYDVKM. The CDR3 sequence is 15 residues long. J lost 4 bases, V lost 7 bases, and 9 bases had no gene match. CDR3 sequence: CASTFLSGKYNEQFF. The CDR3 DNA follows: TGTGCCAGCACCTTCCTTAGCGGGAAATACAATGAGCAGTTCTTC.